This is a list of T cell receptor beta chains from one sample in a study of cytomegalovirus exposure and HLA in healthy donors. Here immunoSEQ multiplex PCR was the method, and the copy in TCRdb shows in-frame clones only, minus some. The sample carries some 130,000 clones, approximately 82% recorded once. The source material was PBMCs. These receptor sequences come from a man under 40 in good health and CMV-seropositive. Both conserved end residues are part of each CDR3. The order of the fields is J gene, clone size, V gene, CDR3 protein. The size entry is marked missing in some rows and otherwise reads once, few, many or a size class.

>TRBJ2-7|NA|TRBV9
CASSVGPMGGPYEQYF
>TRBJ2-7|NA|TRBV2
CASSETGYEQYF
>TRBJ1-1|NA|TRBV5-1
CASSEADRDGTEAFF
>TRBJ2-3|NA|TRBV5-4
CASSLVGTRRTDTQYF
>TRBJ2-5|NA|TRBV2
CASSLTRTSGGSQYF
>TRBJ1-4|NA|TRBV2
CASRGTGEGEKLFF
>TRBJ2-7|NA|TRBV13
CASSPSTGAHYEQYF
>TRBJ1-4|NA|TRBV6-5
CASRYLLGSTNEKLFF
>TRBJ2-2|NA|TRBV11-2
CASTPILFAGGPTGELFF
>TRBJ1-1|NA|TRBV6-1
CASSLTDMNTEAFF
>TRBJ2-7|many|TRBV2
CASSFDRVGEQYF
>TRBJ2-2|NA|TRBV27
CASSLRDRGPTGELFF
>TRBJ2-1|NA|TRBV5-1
CASSLQASGLAGGNEQFF
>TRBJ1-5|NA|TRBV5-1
CASSLTGSNQPQHF
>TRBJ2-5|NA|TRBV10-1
CASSDQTSQRETQYF
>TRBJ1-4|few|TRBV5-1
CASSLNRGAMFF